Below, 13 T cell receptor beta chains from the same sample are listed, as sequenced in a study of cytomegalovirus exposure and HLA in healthy donors. Only in-frame clones appear in the TCRdb table, and some are missing; sequencing was by immunoSEQ multiplex PCR. The table has 220,000 or so clones, 80% to 95% seen once; the top ten hold 0.8% to 1.2%. The specimen was PBMCs. These receptors all stem from a woman under 30 in good health and CMV-seronegative.

The V call is TRBV5-4, the J call TRBJ2-3; 11 bases match TRBD2. This CDR3 comprises 15 residues. V lost 9 bases to trimming and J lost 2 bases; unmatched junction nucleotides: 8. Germline V gene lookup returns CDR1 SGHNT and CDR2 YYREEE (reference sequence). The CDR3 here is CAIELAGVITDTQYF. Written as DNA, the CDR3 is TGTGCCATCGAACTAGCGGGGGTTATCACAGATACGCAGTATTTT.

This chain uses TRBV6-6 with TRBJ1-5, with a possible D match to TRBD1 (6 bases). The CDR3 has 15 amino acids. Germline loops: CDR1 MNHNY, CDR2 SVGAGI (reference sequence). V shed 7 bases and J shed 7 bases, with 20 bases lying between them. As DNA, the CDR3 is TGTGCCAGCACCGGCTCAGGGGTTGAATCCCAGCCCCAGCATTTT. This sequence encodes CASTGSGVESQPQHF.

The V and J genes are TRBV6-1 and TRBJ1-6; 7 nucleotides agree with TRBD1. The germline CDR1 and CDR2 sequences are MNHNS and SASEGT. The CDR3 spans 16 residues. Trimming took 4 bases from V and 6 from J; bases not matched to a gene: 9. DNA of the CDR3: TGTGCCAGCAGTGGTAGACAGGGAGACTTTAATTCACCCCTCCACTTT. It codes for CASSGRQGDFNSPLHF.

CDR3 protein: CASSLVLQGEGGYTF. DNA of the CDR3: TGCGCCAGCAGCTTGGTTCTGCAGGGGGAAGGAGGCTACACCTTC. The V and J genes are TRBV5-1 and TRBJ1-2; 7 nucleotides line up with TRBD1. Looked up from germline, CDR1 is SGHRS and CDR2 is YFSETQ. This CDR3 comprises 15 residues. With 0 bases clipped from V and 8 bases from J, the junction kept 10 bases outside the gene matches.

The V call is TRBV12-5, the J call TRBJ1-4; no reliable D call. CDR1 is LGHNT and CDR2 is FRNRAP in the germline V gene. V lost 8 bases, J lost 1 base, and 5 bases lay in between. The CDR3 is 12 residues long. The CDR3, as DNA: TGTGCTAGTAGTAGAACTAATGAAAAACTGTTTTTT. It yields the protein CASSRTNEKLFF.

This rearrangement joins TRBV18 to TRBJ2-1, with 8 bases fitting TRBD2. This CDR3 comprises 15 residues. Unmatched junction bases numbered 5, after V lost 3 bases and J lost 4 bases. The germline CDR1 and CDR2 sequences are KGHSH and LQKENI. CDR3: CASSPGLDRYNEQFF. CDR3 coding DNA: TGTGCCAGCTCACCGGGACTAGATAGATACAATGAGCAGTTCTTC.

In nucleotides, the CDR3 is TGTGCCAGCCGGGACAGGGATACTTTCAATCAGCCCCAGCATTTT. As protein: CASRDRDTFNQPQHF. This rearrangement joins TRBV2 to TRBJ1-5, with 9 bases matching TRBD1. The J segment lost 3 bases and the V segment lost 8 bases, leaving 8 bases of the junction unmatched. This CDR3 is built from 15 residues. CDR1 is SNHLY, CDR2 FYNNEI, per germline.

The chain links TRBV5-1 to TRBJ2-3, with D possibly being TRBD2 (7 bases). The germline gives CDR1 SGHRS, CDR2 YFSETQ. V was trimmed by 2 bases and J by 4 bases, leaving 20 bases between them. The CDR3 has 17 residues. The CDR3 coding sequence is TGCGCCAGCAGCTTTTCGGGGGCTAGCGGTATTTCAGATACGCAGTATTTT. Translation: CASSFSGASGISDTQYF.

The rearrangement joins TRBV7-8 to TRBJ2-1; tentative D call: TRBD2 (6 bases). This CDR3 is 17 amino acids long. V shed 8 bases and J shed 6 bases, with 26 bases lying between them. Per the germline V gene, CDR1 is SGHVS and CDR2 is FQNEAQ. Written as DNA, the CDR3 is TGTGCCAGCGCCACTGGGGGGACCCACCCACCCCTCAATGAGCAGTTCTTC. Protein sequence: CASATGGTHPPLNEQFF.

This clone was recorded only once. The rearrangement joins TRBV27 to TRBJ2-5; D is perhaps TRBD1 (7 bases). Germline loops: CDR1 MNHEY, CDR2 SMNVEV (reference sequence). The CDR3 contains 14 residues. V lost 4 bases, J lost 3 bases, and 12 bases lay in between. As DNA, the CDR3 is TGTGCCAGCAGTTCTCAGGGGGGTGAAGAGACCCAGTACTTC. It specifies CASSSQGGEETQYF.

The chain uses TRBV19 and TRBJ2-3; TRBD2 matches at 11 bases. V dropped 5 bases and J dropped 3; count of bases not matched to a gene: 10. The CDR3 consists of 17 residues. Germline V lookup: CDR1 LNHDA, CDR2 SQIVND (reference sequence). The CDR3 region is CASSPLTSGRGTDTQYF. The CDR3 DNA reads as TGTGCCAGTAGTCCCCTAACTAGCGGGAGAGGTACAGATACGCAGTATTTT.

This clone was seen more than once but under ten times. V is TRBV29-1 and J is TRBJ1-2; D is possibly TRBD1 (5 bases). Germline V gives CDR1 SQVTM, CDR2 ANQGSEA. The CDR3 contains 13 residues. DNA of the CDR3: TGCACCGTCGGGGGGAGGGAATACTATGGCTACACCTTC. Encoded protein: CTVGGREYYGYTF.

The chain couples TRBV28 to TRBJ2-7; D is perhaps TRBD2 (5 bases). The ends were cut back, 5 bases at V and 6 bases at J, with 17 bases in the middle. The germline gives CDR1 MDHEN, CDR2 SYDVKM. CDR3 length: 14 amino acids. The CDR3 spells CASSPDVGEREQYF. The CDR3, as DNA: TGTGCCAGCAGTCCTGATGTCGGGGAGCGCGAGCAGTACTTC.